Reported below is one T cell receptor beta chain. Under the authors' procedure: Amplification of reference gene primers provided the estimated nucleated cell counts. The protocol was immunoSEQ multiplex PCR, while the TCRdb copy is restricted to in-frame clones and leaves out a portion. V and J calls plus clone size are reproduced from that table; the DNA served to infer D and trimming. The table lists tens of thousands of clones, roughly 87% of them singletons. Germline V gene sequence: CDR1 SGHTA, CDR2 FQGNSA. CDR3 length equals 14 residues. The V end lost 3 bases, the J end lost 9 bases, and 15 bases lay between the germline ends. The data derive from a study of blood T cell repertoires in COVID-19. Study-wide background: Some COVID-19 samples were acute and others convalescent; all came from the United States, Italy and Spain.

This clonotype originated in an elderly man in a cohort sampled during active COVID-19. The V call is TRBV7-2, the J call TRBJ2-4; D possibly corresponds to TRBD2 (5 bases). The sample was peripheral blood. The CDR3 DNA reads as TGTGCCAGCAGCTTGGCTAGCTCCTCGAGCATTCAGTACTTC. Encoded protein: CASSLASSSSIQYF.